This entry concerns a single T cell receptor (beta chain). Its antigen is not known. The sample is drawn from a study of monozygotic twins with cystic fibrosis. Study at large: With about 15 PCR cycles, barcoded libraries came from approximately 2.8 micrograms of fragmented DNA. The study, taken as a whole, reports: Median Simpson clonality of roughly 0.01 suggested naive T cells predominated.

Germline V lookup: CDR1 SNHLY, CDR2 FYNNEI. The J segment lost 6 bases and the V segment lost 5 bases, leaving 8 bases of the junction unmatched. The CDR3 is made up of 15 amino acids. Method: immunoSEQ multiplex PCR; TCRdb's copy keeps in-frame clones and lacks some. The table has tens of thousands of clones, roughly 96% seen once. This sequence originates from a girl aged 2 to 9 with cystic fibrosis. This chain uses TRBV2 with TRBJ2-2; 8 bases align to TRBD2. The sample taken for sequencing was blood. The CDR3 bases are TGTGCCAGCAGTCCCCGTGGGACTAGACCCGGGGAGCTGTTTTTT. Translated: CASSPRGTRPGELFF.